What follows is one T cell receptor beta chain and its context. TCRdb's copy holds only in-frame clones and misses some; the assay was immunoSEQ multiplex PCR. The data contain 200,000 or so clones, 94% of them singletons. This sample stems from a study of T cell responses to AZD1222 COVID-19 vaccine. The V end lost 5 bases, the J end lost 9 bases, and 8 bases lay between the germline ends. The CDR3 has 11 amino acids. Germline assignment: CDR1 SGHVS and CDR2 FQNEAQ. The clonotype comes from an adult in good health. The input for sequencing was peripheral blood, taken on day 0 of AZD1222 vaccination. The J gene is TRBJ2-1, the V gene TRBV7-8; no reliable D call. The CDR3 here is CASSTDREQFF. As DNA, the CDR3 is TGTGCCAGCAGCACTGACCGTGAGCAGTTCTTC.